This TCR beta chain was captured by sequencing in a study of tumor-infiltrating lymphocytes in localized non-small cell lung cancer. The study, taken as a whole, reports: Technical variation could not be separated from intratumor heterogeneity here.

The CDR3 contains 14 residues. V was shortened by 10 bases and J by 2 bases, with 15 bases between the two germline ends. Germline loops: CDR1 MNHEY, CDR2 SVGAGI. As regards this clone: Antigen: not known.

Here immunoSEQ multiplex PCR was the method, and the copy in TCRdb shows in-frame clones only, minus some. The repertoire includes some 12,000 clones, around 76% of them detected once, and roughly 4.5% sits in the top ten. This TCR derives from a human donor with non-small cell lung cancer. This chain connects TRBV6-5 to TRBJ1-5, with D maybe TRBD1 (6 bases). Sequenced: lung tumor tissue. The CDR3 loop is CATQARGGNQPQHF. The DNA for the CDR3 is TGTGCCACTCAGGCCAGGGGCGGCAATCAGCCCCAGCATTTT.